This T cell receptor beta chain was identified in a study of blood T cell repertoires in COVID-19. Turning to the study itself: Acute and convalescent COVID-19 specimens originated in the United States, Italy and Spain.

TCRdb's copy holds only in-frame clones and misses some; the assay was immunoSEQ multiplex PCR. The repertoire has a few hundred thousand clones, about 82% of them found once; the top ten carry roughly 5%. V shed 4 bases, J shed 4 bases, and the junction held 2 bases outside the gene matches. This CDR3 is 16 amino acids long. The germline CDR1 and CDR2 sequences are LGHNA and YSLEER. The chain uses TRBV4-3 and TRBJ2-1; 15 bases are shared with TRBD2. The receptor was isolated from a man in his fifties or sixties with active or convalescent COVID-19. The sequencing input was peripheral blood. CDR3 in DNA: TGCGCCAGCAGCCGAGGACTAGCGGGAGGGTACAATGAGCAGTTCTTC. It yields the protein CASSRGLAGGYNEQFF.